This paragraph reports one TCR beta chain. The antigen is undetermined. The assay was immunoSEQ multiplex PCR, and TCRdb's table has in-frame clones only and misses some. Among just over 20,000 clones listed, 60% to 75% were seen once. The data belong to a study of vaccination effects on CD4 cells after COVID-19. The overall study: Participants were vaccinated with two doses of either the BNT162b2 or mRNA-1273 vaccine. Overall study findings and caveats: Convalescent patients numbered few in the study; early post-infection timepoints were missing entirely. Nearly all vaccine-induced clones in healthy recipients recognized only SARS-CoV-2.

In the ViraFEST assay, antigen-specific CD4+ clonotypes were identified by expansion after peptide-pool stimulation. When around 10 days of culture had elapsed, CD4+ T cells were isolated. Vaccine recipients lacked prior SARS-CoV-2 infection and had negative nucleocapsid antibodies. IL-2 at about 10 IU/ml and peptides at 9.5 to 10 ug/ml were added to cultured PBMC, around 2 million per well. V was pared by 4 bases and J by 3 bases, with 13 bases between. Per germline, CDR1 MNHNY and CDR2 SVGAGI (reference sequence). The CDR3 totals 14 residues. The source material was CD4+ T cells from PBMCs cultured with HCoV-NL63 spike peptides, sampled before COVID-19 vaccination. This TCR was recovered from a human donor who received a COVID-19 vaccine. The J gene is TRBJ2-7, the V gene TRBV6-6; D is undetermined. CDR3 DNA sequence: TGTGCCAGCAGTTTGCGCCCTCTAGTCTACGAGCAGTACTTC. As protein: CASSLRPLVYEQYF.